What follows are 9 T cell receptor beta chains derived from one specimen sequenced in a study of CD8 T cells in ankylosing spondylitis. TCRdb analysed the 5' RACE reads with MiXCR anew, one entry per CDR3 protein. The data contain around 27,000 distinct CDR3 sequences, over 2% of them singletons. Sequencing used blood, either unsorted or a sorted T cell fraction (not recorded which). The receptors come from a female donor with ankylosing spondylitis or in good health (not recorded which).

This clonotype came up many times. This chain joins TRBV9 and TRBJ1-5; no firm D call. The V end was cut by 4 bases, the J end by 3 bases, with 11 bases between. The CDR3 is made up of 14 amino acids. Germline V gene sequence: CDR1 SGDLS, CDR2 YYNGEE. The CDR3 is CASSPGRTNQPQHF. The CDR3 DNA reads TGTGCCAGCAGCCCAGGACGGACCAATCAGCCCCAGCATTTT.

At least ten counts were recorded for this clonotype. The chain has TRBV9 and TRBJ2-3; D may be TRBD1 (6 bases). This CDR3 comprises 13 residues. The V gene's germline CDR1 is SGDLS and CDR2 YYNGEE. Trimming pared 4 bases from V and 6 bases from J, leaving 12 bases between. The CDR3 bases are TGTGCCAGCAGCTTACCAAGGGGGGATACGCAGTATTTT. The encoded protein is CASSLPRGDTQYF.

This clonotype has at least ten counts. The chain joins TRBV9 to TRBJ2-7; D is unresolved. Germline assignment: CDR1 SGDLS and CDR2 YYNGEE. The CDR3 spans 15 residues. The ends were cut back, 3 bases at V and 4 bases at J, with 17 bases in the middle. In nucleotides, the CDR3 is TGTGCCAGCAGCGCCTCAGAAAGGTCAGGATACGAGCAGTACTTC. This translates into CASSASERSGYEQYF.

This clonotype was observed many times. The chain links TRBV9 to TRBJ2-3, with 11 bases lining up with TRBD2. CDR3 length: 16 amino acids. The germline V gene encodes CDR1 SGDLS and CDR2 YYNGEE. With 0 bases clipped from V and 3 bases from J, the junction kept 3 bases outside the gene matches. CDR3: CASSVVAGGPTDTQYF. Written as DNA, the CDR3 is TGTGCCAGCAGCGTAGTAGCGGGAGGGCCGACAGATACGCAGTATTTT.

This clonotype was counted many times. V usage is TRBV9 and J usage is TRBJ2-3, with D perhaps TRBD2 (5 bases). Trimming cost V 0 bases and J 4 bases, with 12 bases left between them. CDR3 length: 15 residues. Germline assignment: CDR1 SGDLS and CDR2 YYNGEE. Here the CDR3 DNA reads TGTGCCAGCAGCGTAGAACGGGCCGGGGCAGATACGCAGTATTTT. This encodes CASSVERAGADTQYF.

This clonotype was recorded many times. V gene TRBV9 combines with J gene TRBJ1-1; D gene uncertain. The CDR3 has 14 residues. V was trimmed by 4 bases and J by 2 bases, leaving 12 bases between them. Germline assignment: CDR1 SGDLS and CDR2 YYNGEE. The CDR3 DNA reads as TGTGCCAGCAGCCGAACAGAGAGCAACACTGAAGCTTTCTTT. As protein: CASSRTESNTEAFF.

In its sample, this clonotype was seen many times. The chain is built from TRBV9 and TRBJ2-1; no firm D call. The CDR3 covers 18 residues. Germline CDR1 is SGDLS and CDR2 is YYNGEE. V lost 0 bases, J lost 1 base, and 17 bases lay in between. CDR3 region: CASSVGGREPTSYNEQFF. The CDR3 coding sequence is TGTGCCAGCAGCGTAGGTGGAAGAGAGCCGACGTCCTACAATGAGCAGTTCTTC.

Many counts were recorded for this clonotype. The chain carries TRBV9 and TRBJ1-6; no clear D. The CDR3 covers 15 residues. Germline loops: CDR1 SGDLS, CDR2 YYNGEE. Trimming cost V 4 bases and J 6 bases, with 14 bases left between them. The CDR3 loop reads CASSSQPYGNSPLHF. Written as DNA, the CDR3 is TGTGCCAGCAGCTCACAGCCATACGGTAATTCACCCCTCCACTTT.

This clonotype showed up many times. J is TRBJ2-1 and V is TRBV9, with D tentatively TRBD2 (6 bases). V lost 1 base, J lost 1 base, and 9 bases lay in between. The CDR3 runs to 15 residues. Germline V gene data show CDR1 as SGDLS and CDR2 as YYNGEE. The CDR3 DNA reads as TGTGCCAGCAGCGTATCTGCGGGATCCTACAATGAGCAGTTCTTC. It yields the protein CASSVSAGSYNEQFF.